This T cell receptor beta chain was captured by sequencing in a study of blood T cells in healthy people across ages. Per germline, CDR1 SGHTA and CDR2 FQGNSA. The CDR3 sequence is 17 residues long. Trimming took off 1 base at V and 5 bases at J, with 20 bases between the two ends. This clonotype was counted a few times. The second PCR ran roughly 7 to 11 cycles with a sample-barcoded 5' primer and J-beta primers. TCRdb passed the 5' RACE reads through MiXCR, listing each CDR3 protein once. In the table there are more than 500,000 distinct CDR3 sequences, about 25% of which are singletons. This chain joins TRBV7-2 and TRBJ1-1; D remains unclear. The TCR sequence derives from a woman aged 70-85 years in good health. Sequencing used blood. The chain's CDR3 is CASSLVFTGVGGTEAFF. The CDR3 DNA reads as TGTGCCAGCAGCTTAGTGTTCACCGGGGTGGGAGGTACTGAAGCTTTCTTT. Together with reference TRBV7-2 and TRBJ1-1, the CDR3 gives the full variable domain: GAGVSQSPSNKVTEKGKDVELRCDPISGHTALYWYRQSLGQGLEFLIYFQGNSAPDKSGLPSDRFSAERTGGSVSTLTIQRTQQEDSAVYLCASSLVFTGVGGTEAFFGQGTRLTVV.